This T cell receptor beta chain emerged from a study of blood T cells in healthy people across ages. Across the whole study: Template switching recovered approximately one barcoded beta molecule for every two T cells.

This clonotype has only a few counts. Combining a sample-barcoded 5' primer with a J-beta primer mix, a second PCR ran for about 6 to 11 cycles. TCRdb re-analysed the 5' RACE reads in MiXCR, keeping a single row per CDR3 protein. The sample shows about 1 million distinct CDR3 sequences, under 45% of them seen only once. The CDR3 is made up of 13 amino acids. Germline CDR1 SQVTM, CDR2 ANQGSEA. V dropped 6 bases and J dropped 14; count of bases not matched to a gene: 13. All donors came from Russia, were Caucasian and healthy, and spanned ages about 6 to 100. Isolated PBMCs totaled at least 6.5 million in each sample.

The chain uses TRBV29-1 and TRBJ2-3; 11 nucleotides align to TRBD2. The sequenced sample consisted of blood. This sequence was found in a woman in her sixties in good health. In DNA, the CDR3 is TGCAGCGTCGCCATAGCGGGAGGGCTCCCGGGGTATTTT. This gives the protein CSVAIAGGLPGYF.